One and the same sample provided the 30 T cell receptor beta chains below, sequenced in a study of T cells in localized non-small cell lung cancer. Sequencing used immunoSEQ multiplex PCR; TCRdb keeps in-frame clones, though not all of them. Of around 64,000 clones listed, 85% to 90% were seen once; the top ten hold roughly a fifth. This specimen consisted of peripheral blood, obtained before any cancer treatment. Receptors originate from a man aged 40-75 years with stage I squamous cell lung carcinoma.

This clone came up once. The chain employs TRBV7-2 and TRBJ2-1; D is unclear. Looked up from germline, CDR1 is SGHTA and CDR2 is FQGNSA. This CDR3 spans 16 amino acids. Trimming left V 7 bases short and J 0 bases short, with 16 bases between. The CDR3 DNA reads TGTGCCAGCACCTCCACGGTCCGACTCTCCTACAATGAGCAGTTCTTC. Translating gives CASTSTVRLSYNEQFF. Complete variable domain (other parts from reference TRBV7-2 and TRBJ2-1): GAGVSQSPSNKVTEKGKDVELRCDPISGHTALYWYRQSLGQGLEFLIYFQGNSAPDKSGLPSDRFSAERTGGSVSTLTIQRTQQEDSAVYLCASTSTVRLSYNEQFFGPGTRLTVL.

The chain has TRBV10-1 and TRBJ2-3, with TRBD1 matching 7 bases. Germline V gives CDR1 WNHNN, CDR2 SYGVQD (reference sequence). This CDR3 contains 15 residues. Trimming took 2 bases from V and 1 from J; bases not matched to a gene: 3. CDR3 nucleotides: TGCGCCAGCAGTGAGAAGGGGACAGGCACAGATACGCAGTATTTT. Its translation is CASSEKGTGTDTQYF.

The chain joins TRBV5-1 to TRBJ2-5; 10 nucleotides match TRBD1. The CDR3 is 14 amino acids. From germline, CDR1 is SGHRS and CDR2 YFSETQ. The J segment lost 2 bases and the V segment lost 3 bases, leaving 1 base of the junction unmatched. The CDR3 DNA reads TGCGCCAGCAGCTGGGGACAGGGGCAAGAGACCCAGTACTTC. This encodes CASSWGQGQETQYF.

This clone was picked up a small number of times. The chain uses TRBV30 and TRBJ2-1, with D perhaps TRBD1 (6 bases). The V end was cut by 3 bases, the J end by 7 bases, with 13 bases between. The CDR3 loop spans 13 amino acids. Per the germline V gene, CDR1 is GTSNPN and CDR2 is SVGIG (reference sequence). CDR3: CAWSEGGENEQFF. The CDR3 DNA follows: TGTGCCTGGAGCGAAGGGGGAGAAAATGAGCAGTTCTTC. The variable domain in full, with the rest retrieved from reference TRBV30 and TRBJ2-1, is SQTIHQWPATLVQPVGSPLSLECTVEGTSNPNLYWYRQAAGRGLQLLFYSVGIGQISSEVPQNLSASRPQDRQFILSSKKLLLSDSGFYLCAWSEGGENEQFFGPGTRLTVL.

The chain is built from TRBV29-1 and TRBJ1-1; D is unclear. V was clipped by 3 bases and J by 7 bases, with 9 bases between them. CDR3 length equals 11 residues. CDR1 is SQVTM, CDR2 ANQGSEA, per germline. The CDR3 protein is CSVDRDNEAFF. In DNA, the CDR3 is TGCAGCGTTGACAGAGATAATGAAGCTTTCTTT.

The J gene is TRBJ1-1, the V gene TRBV6-1; the D gene is possibly TRBD1 (6 bases). Trimming removed 0 bases at V and 1 base at J, with 9 bases between. Germline V gives CDR1 MNHNS, CDR2 SASEGT. This CDR3 comprises 15 residues. For the CDR3, the DNA is TGTGCCAGCAGTGAAGCGGGCAGGGGGAACACTGAAGCTTTCTTT. Translation gives CASSEAGRGNTEAFF.

The V and J genes are TRBV18 and TRBJ2-6; possibly TRBD1 for D (6 bases). The CDR3 sequence is 17 residues long. Germline lookup yields CDR1 KGHSH and CDR2 LQKENI. V was pared by 3 bases and J by 0 bases, with 12 bases between. CDR3 protein: CASSPMTGYSGANVLTF. The DNA for the CDR3 is TGTGCCAGCTCACCGATGACAGGCTACTCTGGGGCCAACGTCCTGACTTTC.

The V call is TRBV18, the J call TRBJ2-5, with D perhaps TRBD2 (5 bases). Germline CDR1 reads KGHSH; CDR2 reads LQKENI. The CDR3 consists of 14 residues. The V end was cut by 3 bases, the J end by 1 base, with 9 bases between. As DNA, the CDR3 is TGTGCCAGCTCACCGGCCCTAGCCCAAGAGACCCAGTACTTC. Translating it yields CASSPALAQETQYF.

The rearrangement uses TRBV27 and TRBJ2-3, with 8 nucleotides matching TRBD2. Trimming took 10 bases from V and 6 from J; bases not matched to a gene: 15. The CDR3 runs 15 residues. CDR1 is MNHEY, CDR2 SMNVEV, per germline (reference sequence). CDR3 residues: CATSPEAGAYDTQYF. Written as DNA, the CDR3 is TGTGCCACCTCGCCTGAAGCGGGAGCATACGATACGCAGTATTTT.

The chain is built from TRBV28 and TRBJ1-1, with TRBD1 as a possible D gene (6 bases). CDR3 length equals 17 residues. Germline CDR1 reads MDHEN; CDR2 reads SYDVKM. V lost 5 bases to trimming and J lost 1 base, with 20 bases between them. The CDR3: CASSPSGVGDTNTEAFF. Here the CDR3 DNA reads TGTGCCAGCAGTCCCTCAGGGGTCGGGGATACGAACACTGAAGCTTTCTTT.

The chain recombines TRBV11-3 with TRBJ2-2; maybe TRBD2 (6 bases). Deletions cut 5 bases from V and 7 bases from J, with 14 bases between. Germline V gene sequence: CDR1 SGHNT, CDR2 YENEEA. This CDR3 has 14 amino acids. The CDR3 DNA is TGTGCCAGCAGCAGCCGTACGGAGGGCGGGGAGCTGTTTTTT. This sequence encodes CASSSRTEGGELFF.

The chain combines TRBV6-1 with TRBJ2-1; no firm D call. The CDR3 is 13 residues long. The V gene lost 5 bases and the J gene lost 8 bases, with 13 bases spanning the gap. CDR1 and CDR2 from the germline V gene are MNHNS and SASEGT. The CDR3 reads CASSSRLSDEQFF. CDR3 bases: TGTGCCAGCAGTTCCCGACTCTCTGATGAGCAGTTCTTC.

The chain links TRBV28 to TRBJ2-7; either TRBD1 or TRBD2 may fit D (5 bases each). The germline V gene encodes CDR1 MDHEN and CDR2 SYDVKM. This CDR3 has 14 amino acids. V was cut by 7 bases and J by 7 bases, with 20 bases left in between. In DNA, the CDR3 is TGTGCCAGCACCTCCCTGGGACGGTCGAAGGAGCAGTACTTC. Its translation: CASTSLGRSKEQYF.

This chain links TRBV28 with TRBJ2-1; 10 bases line up with TRBD2. Germline lookup yields CDR1 MDHEN and CDR2 SYDVKM. V gave up 6 bases and J gave up 4 bases; unmatched junction bases: 9. The CDR3 totals 16 residues. The CDR3 loop reads CASRPAGTSVYNEQFF. The CDR3 DNA sequence: TGTGCCAGCAGGCCAGCCGGGACTAGCGTATACAATGAGCAGTTCTTC.

J is TRBJ2-7 and V is TRBV6-5, with D hard to call. With 0 bases removed from V and 0 bases from J, the gap between germline ends came to 12 bases. The CDR3 is made up of 16 amino acids. CDR1 and CDR2 (germline): MNHEY, SVGAGI. CDR3 residues: CASSYSTHKSSYEQYF. The CDR3 DNA reads TGTGCCAGCAGTTACTCGACGCACAAATCCTCCTACGAGCAGTACTTC.

The V and J genes are TRBV5-1 and TRBJ2-6; 9 bases are a match to TRBD1. The trim removed 4 bases at V and 3 bases at J, leaving 5 bases unmatched. CDR3 length equals 16 residues. Germline V CDR1 and CDR2: SGHRS, YFSETQ. CDR3 nucleotide sequence: TGCGCCAGCAGCGCCACAGGGGGCGGTGGGGCCAACGTCCTGACTTTC. Translation gives CASSATGGGGANVLTF.

The chain recombines TRBV5-1 with TRBJ1-2; D is unresolved. V lost 1 base, J lost 4 bases, and 14 bases lay in between. CDR3 length: 15 amino acids. Germline CDR1 and CDR2: SGHRS and YFSETQ. CDR3 nucleotides: TGCGCCAGCAGCTTGAACACAGCGTCCGGCTATGGCTACACCTTC. Amino acid sequence: CASSLNTASGYGYTF.

J is TRBJ2-7 and V is TRBV11-2, with 10 bases matching TRBD1. Germline CDR1 SGHAT, CDR2 FQNNGV. This CDR3 region has 15 residues. V trimming: 0 bases; J trimming: 3 bases; junction bases outside the gene matches: 2. CDR3 protein: CASSLDRTGGYEQYF. Here the CDR3 DNA reads TGTGCCAGCAGCTTAGATAGGACAGGGGGCTACGAGCAGTACTTC.

The chain combines TRBV7-2 with TRBJ2-7; the D call may be TRBD1 or TRBD2 (5 bases each). Per the germline V gene, CDR1 is SGHTA and CDR2 is FQGNSA. The CDR3 covers 15 residues. V was cut by 4 bases and J by 3 bases, with 16 bases left in between. In nucleotides, the CDR3 is TGTGCCAGCAGCTCCCCCCGGGGCCCGGTCTACGAGCAGTACTTC. This encodes CASSSPRGPVYEQYF.

This sequence joins TRBV29-1 and TRBJ2-5, with 7 bases lining up with TRBD1. The CDR3 is 12 amino acids. CDR1 and CDR2 from the germline V gene are SQVTM and ANQGSEA. The V and J ends lost 5 bases and 5 bases, in that order; junction bases with no gene match: 5. CDR3 nucleotide sequence: TGCAGCGTTAGACAGGGAGTGGAGACCCAGTACTTC. As protein: CSVRQGVETQYF.

This clone has a handful of counts. The chain employs TRBV15 and TRBJ2-5; the D gene is possibly TRBD2 (6 bases). V lost 3 bases and J 2 bases, leaving 10 bases between the germline ends. Germline V gives CDR1 LNHNV, CDR2 YYDKDF (reference sequence). This CDR3 has 14 amino acids. The CDR3 spells CATSRGGSQETQYF. CDR3 nucleotides: TGTGCCACCAGCAGGGGGGGAAGTCAAGAGACCCAGTACTTC.

This chain links TRBV27 with TRBJ2-1; D is perhaps TRBD2 (5 bases). CDR1 MNHEY and CDR2 SMNVEV come from the germline V gene (reference sequence). The CDR3 extends over 16 amino acids. The V gene lost 2 bases and the J gene lost 0 bases, with 11 bases spanning the gap. Written as DNA, the CDR3 is TGTGCCAGCAGTTTAGTCGTAGGGAGCTCCTACAATGAGCAGTTCTTC. It specifies CASSLVVGSSYNEQFF.

The rearrangement links TRBV2 to TRBJ1-5, with TRBD1 as a possible D gene (6 bases). Trimming removed 6 bases at V and 0 bases at J, with 6 bases between. The CDR3 contains 13 residues. Germline CDR1 and CDR2: SNHLY and FYNNEI. CDR3 amino acids: CASRDSSNQPQHF. CDR3 DNA: TGTGCCAGCAGGGACAGTAGCAATCAGCCCCAGCATTTT.

The chain employs TRBV30 and TRBJ1-6, with D maybe TRBD1 (5 bases). The CDR3 runs to 15 residues. From germline, CDR1 is GTSNPN and CDR2 SVGIG (reference sequence). The V gene lost 3 bases and the J gene lost 8 bases, with 17 bases spanning the gap. The chain's CDR3 is CAWRIQGRRDSPLHF. The CDR3 DNA sequence: TGTGCCTGGAGAATCCAGGGCAGGCGAGATTCACCCCTCCACTTT.

The V and J genes are TRBV19 and TRBJ1-5, with a weak D call TRBD1 (5 bases). Trimming removed 5 bases from V and 1 base from J, with 12 bases in between. The CDR3 spans 15 residues. The germline V gene has CDR1 LNHDA and CDR2 SQIVND (reference sequence). The chain's CDR3 is CASSSRALSNQPQHF. CDR3 sequence (DNA): TGTGCCAGTAGTTCCAGGGCCTTAAGCAATCAGCCCCAGCATTTT.

V and J are TRBV29-1 and TRBJ1-4; no clear D. Germline V CDR1 and CDR2: SQVTM, ANQGSEA. CDR3 length equals 13 residues. Trimming removed 1 base from V and 7 bases from J, with 10 bases in between. The DNA for the CDR3 is TGCAGCGTTGAAGGTACAGCAGGTGAAAAACTGTTTTTT. The encoded protein is CSVEGTAGEKLFF.

The chain is built from TRBV6-4 and TRBJ2-7; D is possibly TRBD1 (5 bases). V shed 8 bases and J shed 3 bases, with 11 bases lying between them. Germline V gives CDR1 MRHNA, CDR2 SNTAGT. This CDR3 is 12 amino acids long. The CDR3 region has the DNA TGTGCCAGCCTAACAGGTCGCTACGAGCAGTACTTC. Translation: CASLTGRYEQYF.

Relative to its sample, this clone is hyperexpanded. Other DNA variants within this sample encode the same CDR3. The rearrangement uses TRBV5-4 and TRBJ2-7; D is unresolved. The CDR3 sequence is 14 residues long. The ends were cut back, 3 bases at V and 0 bases at J, with 10 bases in the middle. The germline gives CDR1 SGHNT, CDR2 YYREEE (reference sequence). CDR3 DNA: TGTGCCAGCAGCTCGGACGCGAGCTCCTACGAGCAGTACTTC. This sequence encodes CASSSDASSYEQYF.

This chain uses TRBV4-2 with TRBJ1-5; no clear D. This CDR3 has 15 amino acids. The germline CDR1 and CDR2 sequences are LGHNA and YNFKEQ. The V end was cut by 2 bases, the J end by 2 bases, with 10 bases between. For the CDR3, the DNA is TGTGCCAGCAGCCAACCCGGGAACGGCAATCAGCCCCAGCATTTT. Protein product: CASSQPGNGNQPQHF.

V is TRBV9 and J is TRBJ2-2; no reliable D call. Trimming shortened V by 0 bases and J by 7 bases, and 4 bases separated the two germline ends. Germline CDR1 and CDR2: SGDLS and YYNGEE. The CDR3 totals 12 residues. CDR3 DNA: TGTGCCAGCAGCGTAGTTGGCGGGGAGCTGTTTTTT. The encoded protein is CASSVVGGELFF.